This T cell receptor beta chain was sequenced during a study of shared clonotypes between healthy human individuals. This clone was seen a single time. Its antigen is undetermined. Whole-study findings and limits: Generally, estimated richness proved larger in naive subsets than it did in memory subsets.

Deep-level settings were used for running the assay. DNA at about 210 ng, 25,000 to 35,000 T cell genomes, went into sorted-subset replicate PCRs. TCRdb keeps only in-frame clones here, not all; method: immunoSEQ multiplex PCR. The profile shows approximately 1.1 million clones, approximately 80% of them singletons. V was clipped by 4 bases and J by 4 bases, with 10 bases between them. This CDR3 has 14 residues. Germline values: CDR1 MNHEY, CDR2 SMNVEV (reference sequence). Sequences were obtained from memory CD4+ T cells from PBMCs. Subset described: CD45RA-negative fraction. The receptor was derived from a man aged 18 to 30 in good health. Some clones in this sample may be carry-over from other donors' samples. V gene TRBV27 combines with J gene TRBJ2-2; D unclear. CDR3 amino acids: CASSSPLTTGELFF. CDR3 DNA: TGTGCCAGCAGTTCCCCTCTGACCACCGGGGAGCTGTTTTTT.